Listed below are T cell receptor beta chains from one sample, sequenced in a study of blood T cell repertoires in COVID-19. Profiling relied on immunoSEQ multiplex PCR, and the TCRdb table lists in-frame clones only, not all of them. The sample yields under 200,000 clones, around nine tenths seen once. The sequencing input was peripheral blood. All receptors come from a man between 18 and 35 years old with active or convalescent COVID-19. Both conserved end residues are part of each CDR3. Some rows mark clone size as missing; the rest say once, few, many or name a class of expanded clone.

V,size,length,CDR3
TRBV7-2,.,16,CASSLFLLAATGELFF
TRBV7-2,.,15,CASSYDRGQDYGYTF
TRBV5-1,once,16,CASSSGLAGGPDTQYF
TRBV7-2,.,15,CASSLEVSEAYEQYF
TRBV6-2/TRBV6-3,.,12,CASSIRGTEAFF
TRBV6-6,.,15,CASSPTSDSPRGQYF
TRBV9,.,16,CASSKTGTQNTGELFF
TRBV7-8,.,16,CASSLANTRNYNEQFF
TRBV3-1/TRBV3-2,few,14,CASSQERVNTEAFF
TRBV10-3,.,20,CAISPNLASGEPYSYNEQFF
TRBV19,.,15,CASSIDGVRVGTIYF
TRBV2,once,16,CASSEQAQMEVSPLHF
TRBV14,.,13,CASSQGLRREAFF